Each of the 20 T cell receptor beta chains below was sequenced from the same sample in a study of blood T cell repertoires in COVID-19. Only in-frame clones appear in the TCRdb table, and some are missing; sequencing was by immunoSEQ multiplex PCR. Of 200,000 to 250,000 clones listed, 88% were seen once; the top ten hold roughly 2.5%. The source material was peripheral blood. The source of these receptors is an older woman with acute or convalescent COVID-19.

J is TRBJ2-7 and V is TRBV4-2; D perhaps matches TRBD1 (5 bases). The CDR3 runs to 15 residues. Germline CDR1 and CDR2: LGHNA and YNFKEQ. V lost 1 base, J lost 0 bases, and 10 bases lay in between. As DNA, the CDR3 is TGTGCCAGCAGCCAAGGACAGAGTATCTCCTACGAGCAGTACTTC. Amino acid sequence: CASSQGQSISYEQYF.

This clone has a handful of counts. The V gene is TRBV5-4, the J gene TRBJ2-5; 7 positions match TRBD2. Germline loops: CDR1 SGHNT, CDR2 YYREEE (reference sequence). Trimming at V came to 1 base and at J to 1 base, leaving 4 bases not matched to a gene. The CDR3 totals 15 residues. This CDR3 is CASSLYASGQETQYF. In DNA form, the CDR3 reads TGTGCCAGCAGCTTGTATGCTAGCGGCCAAGAGACCCAGTACTTC. Full variable domain (missing parts from reference TRBV5-4 and TRBJ2-5): ETGVTQSPTHLIKTRGQQVTLRCSSQSGHNTVSWYQQALGQGPQFIFQYYREEENGRGNFPPRFSGLQFPNYSSELNVNALELDDSALYLCASSLYASGQETQYFGPGTRLLVL.

The CDR3 nucleotides are TGTGCCAGCAGTTACTCGGGACAGGGCAGGCACTATGGCTACACCTTC. Translating gives CASSYSGQGRHYGYTF. The chain uses TRBV6-5 and TRBJ1-2, with TRBD1 matching over 9 bases. This CDR3 contains 16 residues. Germline V CDR1 and CDR2: MNHEY, SVGAGI. V shed 0 bases and J 3 bases; nucleotides not matched to a gene: 5.

The chain carries TRBV6-6 and TRBJ2-3; 15 bases match TRBD2. V trimming: 5 bases; J trimming: 5 bases; junction bases outside the gene matches: 11. Germline V CDR1 and CDR2: MNHNY, SVGAGI (reference sequence). The CDR3 length is 18 residues. CDR3 residues: CASSPGLAGGGWGDTQYF. The CDR3 coding sequence is TGTGCCAGCAGTCCCGGACTAGCGGGAGGGGGTTGGGGAGATACGCAGTATTTT.

This sequence joins TRBV21-1 and TRBJ2-1; TRBD1, the table's D call, lacks a check against the DNA. TRBV21-1 is annotated as a pseudogene. The CDR3 covers 15 residues. The CDR3, as DNA: TGTGCCAGCAGCACTAACAGGGGGCCAAACAATGAGCAGTTCTTC. Protein sequence: CASSTNRGPNNEQFF.

This rearrangement joins TRBV12-5 to TRBJ1-6; the match to TRBD1 covers 9 bases. The CDR3 covers 16 residues. Looked up from germline, CDR1 is LGHNT and CDR2 is FRNRAP. Trimming removed 1 base from V and 9 bases from J; junction bases left unmatched: 7. In DNA, the CDR3 is TGTGCTAGTGGTTTGGCCTCCGGGACAGGGATTTCACCCCTCCACTTT. This sequence encodes CASGLASGTGISPLHF. Full variable domain (missing parts from reference TRBV12-5 and TRBJ1-6): DARVTQTPRHKVTEMGQEVTMRCQPILGHNTVFWYRQTMMQGLELLAYFRNRAPLDDSGMPKDRFSAEMPDATLATLKIQPSEPRDSAVYFCASGLASGTGISPLHFGNGTRLTVT.

The V gene is TRBV6-4, the J gene TRBJ2-2; no clear D. V lost 8 bases and J lost 4, with 11 bases in between. The germline V gene encodes CDR1 MRHNA and CDR2 SNTAGT. This CDR3 has 13 amino acids. In DNA, the CDR3 is TGTGCCAGCTCCGTAAGCGCCACCGGGGAGCTGTTTTTT. Its translation is CASSVSATGELFF.

Concerning this clone: At one end the junction does not follow the germline gene, possibly because of a read error. V and J are TRBV15 and TRBJ2-1; D possibly corresponds to TRBD2 (7 bases). The CDR3 runs to 12 residues. The V gene's germline CDR1 is LNHNV and CDR2 YYDKDF (reference sequence). The CDR3 reads CATSRDRGGEIF. For the CDR3, the DNA is TGTGCCACCAGCAGAGATAGGGGGGGCGAGATCTTC.

The chain uses TRBV28 and TRBJ2-1, with 9 bases aligning to TRBD1. The CDR3 loop spans 14 amino acids. The germline CDR1 and CDR2 sequences are MDHEN and SYDVKM. With 3 bases clipped from V and 8 bases from J, the junction kept 5 bases outside the gene matches. CDR3 in DNA: TGTGCCAGCAGTTTGTACAGGGGGCGCGATGAGCAGTTCTTC. Amino acids: CASSLYRGRDEQFF.

The gene calls are TRBV9 and TRBJ2-1; 9 positions agree with TRBD2. Germline values: CDR1 SGDLS, CDR2 YYNGEE. This CDR3 has 17 residues. V lost 0 bases, J lost 6 bases, and 10 bases stayed unmatched. CDR3 loop: CASSVGASGTIFNEQFF. CDR3 in DNA: TGTGCCAGCAGCGTAGGGGCTAGCGGGACTATTTTCAATGAGCAGTTCTTC.

The chain employs TRBV18 and TRBJ1-4; D call uncertain. The CDR3 contains 16 residues. Germline CDR1 KGHSH, CDR2 LQKENI. The ends were cut back, 3 bases at V and 2 bases at J, with 13 bases in the middle. The CDR3 here is CASSPIRGDTNEKLFF. The CDR3 DNA follows: TGTGCCAGCTCACCTATTCGGGGAGACACTAATGAAAAACTGTTTTTT. The full variable domain, rest sourced from reference TRBV18 and TRBJ1-4, is NAGVMQNPRHLVRRRGQEARLRCSPMKGHSHVYWYRQLPEEGLKFMVYLQKENIIDESGMPKERFSAEFPKEGPSILRIQQVVRGDSAAYFCASSPIRGDTNEKLFFGSGTQLSVL.

This clone was recorded once. The V and J genes are TRBV4-1 and TRBJ1-4, with 7 bases that match TRBD1. The J segment lost 4 bases and the V segment lost 1 base, leaving 6 bases of the junction unmatched. Germline CDR1 and CDR2: MGHRA and YSYEKL. This CDR3 comprises 16 residues. In nucleotides, the CDR3 is TGCGCCAGCAGCCAAGCGACCGGGACAGTTAATGAAAAACTGTTTTTT. It encodes CASSQATGTVNEKLFF.

This rearrangement joins TRBV28 to TRBJ1-1; a weak D match, TRBD1 (6 bases). In germline, CDR1 is MDHEN, CDR2 SYDVKM. This CDR3 is built from 15 residues. Trimming stripped 6 bases from V and 0 bases from J, with 14 bases between. The CDR3 DNA reads TGTGCCAGCAGGCCTCAGGGGTCGGTGAACACTGAAGCTTTCTTT. It yields the protein CASRPQGSVNTEAFF.

The CDR3 here is CASSIDRRGDREAREQYF. The CDR3 DNA reads as TGTGCCAGTAGTATAGATCGAAGGGGGGACAGGGAAGCACGCGAGCAGTACTTC. This rearrangement joins TRBV19 to TRBJ2-7; 9 positions match TRBD1. The CDR3 sequence is 18 residues long. The V and J ends lost 0 bases and 6 bases, in that order; junction bases with no gene match: 15. From germline, CDR1 is LNHDA and CDR2 SQIVND (reference sequence).

The V call is TRBV11-3, the J call TRBJ2-1; the match to TRBD1 covers 8 bases. The CDR3 spans 14 residues. V lost 5 bases, J lost 4 bases, and 4 bases stayed unmatched. CDR1 and CDR2 from the germline V gene are SGHNT and YENEEA. The CDR3 protein is CASSKGTGYNEQFF. CDR3 in DNA: TGTGCCAGCAGCAAAGGGACAGGTTACAATGAGCAGTTCTTC.

V usage is TRBV19 and J usage is TRBJ1-6; D is perhaps TRBD1 (6 bases). The CDR3 has 19 amino acids. The germline CDR1 and CDR2 sequences are LNHDA and SQIVND (reference sequence). Trimming removed 3 bases from V and 0 bases from J, with 18 bases in between. The CDR3: CASSILGQLRSSYNSPLHF. The CDR3 DNA follows: TGTGCCAGTAGTATTCTAGGACAGCTGAGGAGCTCCTATAATTCACCCCTCCACTTT.

This chain connects TRBV6-4 to TRBJ2-1; 9 nucleotides line up with TRBD2. CDR1 is MRHNA, CDR2 SNTAGT, per germline. V shed 6 bases, J shed 5 bases, and the junction held 8 bases outside the gene matches. This CDR3 has 15 residues. Written as DNA, the CDR3 is TGTGCCAGCAGCGCCGGGACTAGCAGACACAATGAGCAGTTCTTC. Amino acids: CASSAGTSRHNEQFF.

This clone came up a few times. This chain connects TRBV7-9 to TRBJ2-5; 13 bases fit TRBD2. The CDR3 is made up of 17 amino acids. Germline assignment: CDR1 SEHNR and CDR2 FQNEAQ (reference sequence). V was pared by 1 base and J by 4 bases, with 6 bases of the junction left unmatched. CDR3 protein: CASSLVRTSGGLETQYF. The DNA for the CDR3 is TGTGCCAGCAGCTTAGTTCGGACTAGCGGGGGCCTAGAGACCCAGTACTTC.

The V call is TRBV28, the J call TRBJ1-5, with 7 positions matching TRBD1. J gave up 7 bases and V 8 bases, and 14 bases lay outside the gene matches. This CDR3 is built from 15 residues. CDR1 and CDR2 (germline): MDHEN, SYDVKM. In DNA form, the CDR3 reads TGTGCCAGCGGGCTTCGAACAGGGGATAGACAGCCCCAGCATTTT. It translates to CASGLRTGDRQPQHF.

The rearrangement joins TRBV6-6 to TRBJ2-3; a weak D match, TRBD2 (6 bases). Germline lookup yields CDR1 MNHNY and CDR2 SVGAGI (reference sequence). CDR3 length: 16 residues. V was cut by 0 bases and J by 5 bases, with 15 bases left in between. CDR3 bases: TGTGCCAGCAGTTACTCGATGCACCAGGAGGGAGATACGCAGTATTTT. Its protein is CASSYSMHQEGDTQYF.